Detailed here is one T cell receptor (beta chain). Its target is unknown. The sample belongs to a study of breast tumors, draining lymph nodes, adjacent tissues. TCRdb itself ran the multiplex PCR reads through MiXCR, one entry per CDR3 protein. The table has approximately 300,000 distinct CDR3 sequences, around 30% seen once. Breast cancer patients provided tissue from their axillary draining lymph nodes. V shed 3 bases and J shed 5 bases, with 10 bases lying between them. CDR1 MDHEN and CDR2 SYDVKM come from the germline V gene. The length of the CDR3 is 13 residues. Study conclusions and caveats: Luminal-like breast cancer showed significantly greater tumor-nontumor repertoire similarity than basal-like breast cancer did. Tumor repertoires ranked between lymph nodes and nontumor tissue in diversity, with V and J gene preferences. The data were judged consistent with most tumor T cells coming from lymph node and expanding in tumor. Data only fit, rather than demonstrated, lymph node origin of most tumor T cells.

This TCR was recovered from a female donor with breast cancer. Some clones in this sample may be carry-over from other donors' samples. Source material: axillary lymph node tissue. The J gene is TRBJ2-5, the V gene TRBV28; D might be TRBD1 (5 bases). The CDR3 nucleotides read TGTGCCAGCAGTTTTCCAGGGCGGGAGACCCAGTACTTC. Translating gives CASSFPGRETQYF.